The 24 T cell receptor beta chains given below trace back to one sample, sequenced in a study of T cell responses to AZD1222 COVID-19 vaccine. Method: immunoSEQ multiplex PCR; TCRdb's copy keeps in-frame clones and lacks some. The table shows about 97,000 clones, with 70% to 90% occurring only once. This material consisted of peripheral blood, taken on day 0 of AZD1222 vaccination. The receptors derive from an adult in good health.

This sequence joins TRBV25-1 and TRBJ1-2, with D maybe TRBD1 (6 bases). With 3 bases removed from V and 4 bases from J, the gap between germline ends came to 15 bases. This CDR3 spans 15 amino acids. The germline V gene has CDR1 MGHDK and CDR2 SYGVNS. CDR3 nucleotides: TGTGCCAGCAGTGACCCACAGGGTTTGCGCTATGGCTACACCTTC. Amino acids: CASSDPQGLRYGYTF.

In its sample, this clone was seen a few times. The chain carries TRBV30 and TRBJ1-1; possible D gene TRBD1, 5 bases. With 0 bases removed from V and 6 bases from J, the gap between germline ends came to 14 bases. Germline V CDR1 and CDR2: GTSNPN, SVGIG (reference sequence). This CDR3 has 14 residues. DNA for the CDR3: TGTGCCTGGAGTGTACCGGGGCCTCGGGCTGAAGCTTTCTTT. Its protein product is CAWSVPGPRAEAFF.

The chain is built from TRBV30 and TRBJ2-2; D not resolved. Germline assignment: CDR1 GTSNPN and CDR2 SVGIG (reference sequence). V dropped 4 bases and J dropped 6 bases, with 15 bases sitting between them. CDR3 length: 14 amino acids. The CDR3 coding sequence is TGTGCCTGGATTTCGGACCCAATAGCCGGGGAGCTGTTTTTT. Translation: CAWISDPIAGELFF.

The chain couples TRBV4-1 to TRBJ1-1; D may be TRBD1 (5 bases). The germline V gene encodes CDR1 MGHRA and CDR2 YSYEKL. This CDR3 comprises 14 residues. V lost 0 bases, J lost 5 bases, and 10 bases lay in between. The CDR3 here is CASSQDWGSTEAFF. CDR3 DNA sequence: TGCGCCAGCAGCCAAGATTGGGGGTCTACTGAAGCTTTCTTT.

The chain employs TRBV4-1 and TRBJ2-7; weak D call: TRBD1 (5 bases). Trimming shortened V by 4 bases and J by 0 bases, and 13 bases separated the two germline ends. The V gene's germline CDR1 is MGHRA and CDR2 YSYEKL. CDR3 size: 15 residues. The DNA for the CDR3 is TGCGCCAGCAGCCTCGTACAGGAAAGCTCCTACGAGCAGTACTTC. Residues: CASSLVQESSYEQYF.

The CDR3 protein is CASSWTSSYNEQFF. CDR3 DNA sequence: TGTGCCAGCAGCTGGACTAGCTCCTACAATGAGCAGTTCTTC. V and J are TRBV7-9 and TRBJ2-1; TRBD2 agrees at 7 bases. The ends lost 4 bases at V and 0 bases at J; junction bases unmatched: 0. Germline lookup yields CDR1 SEHNR and CDR2 FQNEAQ (reference sequence). The CDR3 runs to 14 residues.

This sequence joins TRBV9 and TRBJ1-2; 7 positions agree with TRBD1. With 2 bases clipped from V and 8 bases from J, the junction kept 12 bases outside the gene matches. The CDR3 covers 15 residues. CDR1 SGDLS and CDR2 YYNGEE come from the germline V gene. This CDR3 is CASSVDPGQKEGYTF. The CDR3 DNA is TGTGCCAGCAGCGTCGATCCGGGACAGAAGGAAGGCTACACCTTC.

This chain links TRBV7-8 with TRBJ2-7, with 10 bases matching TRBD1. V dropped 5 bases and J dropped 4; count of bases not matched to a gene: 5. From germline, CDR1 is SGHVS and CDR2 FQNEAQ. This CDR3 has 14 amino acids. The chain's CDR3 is CASSPRDRGYEQYF. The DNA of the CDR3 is TGTGCCAGCAGCCCCCGGGACAGGGGATACGAGCAGTACTTC.

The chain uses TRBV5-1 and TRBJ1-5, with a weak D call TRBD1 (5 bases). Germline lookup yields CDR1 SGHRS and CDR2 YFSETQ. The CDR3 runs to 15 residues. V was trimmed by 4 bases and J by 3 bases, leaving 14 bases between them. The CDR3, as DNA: TGCGCCAGCAGCCTCCAGGGACTGTTCAATCAGCCCCAGCATTTT. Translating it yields CASSLQGLFNQPQHF.

The CDR3 DNA reads TGTGCCAGCAGCTCCCTTGACGGGGGGGCCTACAATGAGCAGTTCTTC. Translated, it gives CASSSLDGGAYNEQFF. The chain is built from TRBV2 and TRBJ2-1; TRBD2 matches 8 bases. The ends lost 6 bases at V and 2 bases at J; junction bases unmatched: 9. The germline CDR1 and CDR2 sequences are SNHLY and FYNNEI. This CDR3 region has 16 residues.

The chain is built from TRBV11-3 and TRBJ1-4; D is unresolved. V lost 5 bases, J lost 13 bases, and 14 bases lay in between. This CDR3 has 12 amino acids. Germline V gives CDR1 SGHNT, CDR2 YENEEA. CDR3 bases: TGTGCCAGCAGCCCGGGGAGAGGTGGACTGTTTTTT. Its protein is CASSPGRGGLFF.

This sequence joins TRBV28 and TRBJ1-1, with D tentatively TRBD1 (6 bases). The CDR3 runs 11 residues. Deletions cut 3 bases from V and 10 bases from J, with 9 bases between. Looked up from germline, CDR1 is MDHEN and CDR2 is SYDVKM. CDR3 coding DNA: TGTGCCAGCAGTTTGGAAGGGGGAGCTTTCTTT. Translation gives CASSLEGGAFF. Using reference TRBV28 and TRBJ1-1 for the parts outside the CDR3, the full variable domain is DVKVTQSSRYLVKRTGEKVFLECVQDMDHENMFWYRQDPGLGLRLIYFSYDVKMKEKGDIPEGYSVSREKKERFSLILESASTNQTSMYLCASSLEGGAFFGQGTRLTVV.

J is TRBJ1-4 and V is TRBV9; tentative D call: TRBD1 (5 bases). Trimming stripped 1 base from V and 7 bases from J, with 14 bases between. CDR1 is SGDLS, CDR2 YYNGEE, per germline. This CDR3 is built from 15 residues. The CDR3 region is CASSVRSQGSEKLFF. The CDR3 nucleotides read TGTGCCAGCAGCGTAAGGTCGCAGGGCAGTGAAAAACTGTTTTTT.

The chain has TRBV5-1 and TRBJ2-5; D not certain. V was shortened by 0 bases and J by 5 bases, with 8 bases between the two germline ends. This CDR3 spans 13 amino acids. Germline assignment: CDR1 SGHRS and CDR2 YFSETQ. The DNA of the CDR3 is TGCGCCAGCAGCTTGGGGGGTGTTGAGACCCAGTACTTC. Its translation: CASSLGGVETQYF.

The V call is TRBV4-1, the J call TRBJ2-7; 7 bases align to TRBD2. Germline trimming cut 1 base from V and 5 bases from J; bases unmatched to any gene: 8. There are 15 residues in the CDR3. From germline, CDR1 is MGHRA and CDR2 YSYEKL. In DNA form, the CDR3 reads TGCGCCAGCAGCCAAGGAGCGAGCGGGGCGAACGAGCAGTACTTC. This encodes CASSQGASGANEQYF.

This CDR3 reads CAWNGQGPEQPQHF. CDR3 nucleotides: TGTGCCTGGAACGGTCAGGGGCCCGAGCAGCCCCAGCATTTT. The rearrangement joins TRBV30 to TRBJ1-5; possible D gene TRBD1, 6 bases. Germline loops: CDR1 GTSNPN, CDR2 SVGIG (reference sequence). Trimming shortened V by 4 bases and J by 7 bases, and 17 bases separated the two germline ends. The CDR3 is 14 amino acids.

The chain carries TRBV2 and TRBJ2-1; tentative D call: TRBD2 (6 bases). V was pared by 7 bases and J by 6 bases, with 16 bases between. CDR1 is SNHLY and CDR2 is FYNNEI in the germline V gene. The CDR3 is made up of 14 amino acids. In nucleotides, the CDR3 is TGTGCCAGCACCGAAGGTGGCGGGGCCAATGAGCAGTTCTTC. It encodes CASTEGGGANEQFF.

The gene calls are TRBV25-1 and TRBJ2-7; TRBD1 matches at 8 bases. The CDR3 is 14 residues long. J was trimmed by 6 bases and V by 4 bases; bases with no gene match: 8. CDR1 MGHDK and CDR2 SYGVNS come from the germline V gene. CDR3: CASSAGQGWSEQYF. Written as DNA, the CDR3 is TGTGCCAGCAGTGCCGGACAGGGATGGAGCGAGCAGTACTTC.

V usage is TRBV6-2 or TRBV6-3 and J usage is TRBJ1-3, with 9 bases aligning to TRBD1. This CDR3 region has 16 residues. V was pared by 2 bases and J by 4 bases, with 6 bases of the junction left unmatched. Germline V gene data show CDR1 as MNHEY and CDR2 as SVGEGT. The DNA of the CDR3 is TGTGCCAGCAGTTACGGGGGACAGGGCTCCGGAAACACCATATATTTT. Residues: CASSYGGQGSGNTIYF.

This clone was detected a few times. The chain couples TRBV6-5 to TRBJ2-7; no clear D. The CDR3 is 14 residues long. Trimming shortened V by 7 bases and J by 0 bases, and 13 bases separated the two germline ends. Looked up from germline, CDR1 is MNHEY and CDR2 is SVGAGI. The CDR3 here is CASTEQKYSYEQYF. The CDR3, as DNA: TGTGCCAGCACCGAACAGAAGTACTCCTACGAGCAGTACTTC.

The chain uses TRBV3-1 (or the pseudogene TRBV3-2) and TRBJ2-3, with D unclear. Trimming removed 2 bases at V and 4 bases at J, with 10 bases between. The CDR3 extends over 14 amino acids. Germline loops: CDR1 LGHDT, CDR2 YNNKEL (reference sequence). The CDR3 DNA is TGTGCCAGCAGCCAATGGTCCGTGGCAGATACGCAGTATTTT. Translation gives CASSQWSVADTQYF.

CDR3 sequence: CASSVQGSPLHF. The CDR3 nucleotides are TGTGCCAGCAGCGTACAGGGTTCACCCCTCCACTTT. The chain carries TRBV11-2 and TRBJ1-6; D possibly corresponds to TRBD1 (6 bases). Trimming took off 5 bases at V and 9 bases at J, with 8 bases between the two ends. This CDR3 has 12 amino acids. In germline, CDR1 is SGHAT, CDR2 FQNNGV.

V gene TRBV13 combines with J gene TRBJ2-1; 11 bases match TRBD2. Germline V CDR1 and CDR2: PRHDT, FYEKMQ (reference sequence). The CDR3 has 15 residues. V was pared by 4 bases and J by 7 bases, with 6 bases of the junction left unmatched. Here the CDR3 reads CASSSGLAVGNEQFF. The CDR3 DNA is TGTGCCAGCAGCTCGGGACTAGCGGTCGGGAATGAGCAGTTCTTC.

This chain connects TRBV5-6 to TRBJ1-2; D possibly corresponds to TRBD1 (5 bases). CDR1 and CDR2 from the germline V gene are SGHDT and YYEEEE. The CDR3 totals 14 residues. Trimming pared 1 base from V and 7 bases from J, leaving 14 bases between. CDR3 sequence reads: CASSLFSGESGYTF. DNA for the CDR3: TGTGCCAGCAGCTTGTTCTCGGGGGAGAGTGGCTACACCTTC.